This entry lists 4 T cell receptor beta chains sequenced from one sample in a study of PD-L1 blockade in urothelial cancer. Generated by immunoSEQ multiplex PCR, the TCRdb table keeps only in-frame clones and is missing some. The table lists fewer than 85,000 clones, 84% of them singletons, with 9.2% in the top ten. Time point denoted: pretreatment peripheral blood. The source was PBMCs, collected around atezolizumab (anti-PD-L1) treatment. The origin of the receptors is a woman between 65 and 79 years old with urothelial cancer.

The genes are TRBV28 and TRBJ1-2; 7 nucleotides match TRBD1. The CDR3 runs 16 residues. Germline CDR1 MDHEN, CDR2 SYDVKM. Losses at the gene ends were 6 bases for V and 2 bases for J; bases not matched to a gene: 12. The chain's CDR3 is CASRQPTGTLNYGYTF. CDR3 coding DNA: TGTGCCAGCAGACAACCGACAGGGACTCTCAACTATGGCTACACCTTC.

The genes are TRBV5-5 and TRBJ2-7; D not certain. Germline CDR1 SGHKS, CDR2 YYEKEE (reference sequence). The CDR3 length is 13 residues. V dropped 5 bases and J dropped 2 bases, with 11 bases sitting between them. The CDR3 loop is CASRETATYEQYF. The DNA of the CDR3 is TGTGCCAGCAGAGAGACTGCTACCTACGAGCAGTACTTC.

The chain uses TRBV5-4 and TRBJ2-7, with a weak D call TRBD2 (6 bases). Germline assignment: CDR1 SGHNT and CDR2 YYREEE (reference sequence). Trimming pared 4 bases from V and 5 bases from J, leaving 19 bases between. CDR3 length equals 15 residues. The CDR3 coding sequence is TGTGCCAGCAGCGCGCACCGATCCGGAGGGGACGAGCAGTACTTC. Amino acid sequence: CASSAHRSGGDEQYF.

The chain is built from TRBV7-8 and TRBJ1-1; D uncertain. Trimming pared 0 bases from V and 4 bases from J, leaving 6 bases between. Germline V gene sequence: CDR1 SGHVS, CDR2 FQNEAQ. There are 13 residues in the CDR3. CDR3 coding DNA: TGTGCCAGCAGCTTAGCATCGGGCACTGAAGCTTTCTTT. Protein sequence: CASSLASGTEAFF.